The entry below gives a single T cell receptor beta chain sequence along with its context. The junction departs from the called germline gene at one end, perhaps through a read error. The CDR3 loop spans 16 amino acids. Germline values: CDR1 SGHVS, CDR2 FQNEAQ. Together with a sample-barcoded 5' primer, a J-beta primer mix was included in a second PCR lasting about 7 to 11 cycles. TCRdb reprocessed the 5' RACE reads via MiXCR and lists one record per CDR3 protein. The sample has 1,300,000 or so distinct CDR3 sequences; around 55% are singletons. The sample comes from a study of blood T cells in healthy people across ages.

The rearrangement joins TRBV7-8 to TRBJ2-1; a possible D gene is TRBD2 (7 bases). Specimen: blood. The sequence was collected from a man aged 18 to 29 in good health. CDR3 in DNA: TGTGCCAGCAGCCCCCGGCGGGGGCCCTCACACAATGGGCAGTTCTTC. It is translated as CASSPRRGPSHNGQFF.